Following are 27 T cell receptor beta chains from one sample sequenced in a study of shared clonotypes between healthy human individuals. Generated by immunoSEQ multiplex PCR, the TCRdb table keeps only in-frame clones and is missing some. The table records around 2.1 million clones, approximately 94% of them present only once. In the naive CD8 group, cells lacked CD45RO and were positively selected for CCR7, so terminally differentiated effector memory CD45RA+ cells were left out. Sequencing input: naive CD8+ T cells from PBMCs. The source of these receptors is a man younger than 35 in good health. Some clones in this sample may be carry-over from other donors' samples.

This clone is a singleton in its sample. V is TRBV29-1 and J is TRBJ1-2; D uncertain. CDR3 length: 15 residues. The germline V gene encodes CDR1 SQVTM and CDR2 ANQGSEA. Trimming removed 3 bases at V and 4 bases at J, with 18 bases between. CDR3 loop: CSVEGRKTSGYGYTF. The DNA for the CDR3 is TGCAGCGTTGAGGGCAGGAAAACCTCCGGCTATGGCTACACCTTC.

The chain carries TRBV29-1 and TRBJ2-1; D is possibly TRBD2 (5 bases). Germline CDR1 reads SQVTM; CDR2 reads ANQGSEA. V gave up 4 bases and J gave up 3 bases, with 16 bases separating them. The CDR3 totals 15 residues. In DNA form, the CDR3 reads TGCAGCGTTGGGGTTGAACTAGGTTACTACAATGAGCAGTTCTTC. Its protein product is CSVGVELGYYNEQFF.

Notes on this clone: This sample also contains other DNA sequences that code for the same CDR3. The chain has TRBV27 and TRBJ2-7, with D unclear. CDR1 and CDR2 (germline): MNHEY, SMNVEV (reference sequence). The V end lost 3 bases, the J end lost 6 bases, and 6 bases lay between the germline ends. The CDR3 is 11 residues long. CDR3 DNA sequence: TGTGCCAGCAGTTTTGGTAGCGAGCAGTACTTC. This translates into CASSFGSEQYF.

V usage is TRBV5-1 and J usage is TRBJ2-2; 7 nucleotides align to TRBD1. CDR3 length: 16 residues. Germline CDR1 reads SGHRS; CDR2 reads YFSETQ. The V segment lost 7 bases and the J segment 2 bases; nucleotides outside the gene matches: 11. CDR3 nucleotides: TGCGCCAGCCGGGACAGCCAAACCGAAAACACCGGGGAGCTGTTTTTT. Protein sequence: CASRDSQTENTGELFF. The full variable domain, its missing parts supplied by reference TRBV5-1 and TRBJ2-2, is KAGVTQTPRYLIKTRGQQVTLSCSPISGHRSVSWYQQTPGQGLQFLFEYFSETQRNKGNFPGRFSGRQFSNSRSEMNVSTLELGDSALYLCASRDSQTENTGELFFGEGSRLTVL.

The chain employs TRBV21-1 and TRBJ1-2; the table calls TRBD1, which could not be checked here. TRBV21-1 is classified as a pseudogene. The CDR3 is made up of 15 amino acids. The CDR3 sequence is CASSKAPNRPHGYTF. DNA for the CDR3: TGTGCCAGCAGCAAAGCCCCCAACAGGCCCCATGGCTACACCTTC.

The CDR3 loop reads CASSSQILAGVGGANVLTF. Here the CDR3 DNA reads TGTGCCAGCAGCAGCCAAATACTAGCGGGAGTAGGTGGGGCCAACGTCCTGACTTTC. The rearrangement joins TRBV27 to TRBJ2-6; 11 bases are a match to TRBD2. Germline CDR1 MNHEY, CDR2 SMNVEV (reference sequence). V shed 6 bases, J shed 3 bases, and the junction held 13 bases outside the gene matches. There are 19 residues in the CDR3. Using reference TRBV27 and TRBJ2-6 for the parts outside the CDR3, the full variable domain is EAQVTQNPRYLITVTGKKLTVTCSQNMNHEYMSWYRQDPGLGLRQIYYSMNVEVTDKGDVPEGYKVSRKEKRNFPLILESPSPNQTSLYFCASSSQILAGVGGANVLTFGAGSRLTVL.

The genes are TRBV5-1 and TRBJ2-5, with 12 positions matching TRBD2. The V segment lost 3 bases and the J segment 1 base; nucleotides outside the gene matches: 7. The CDR3 extends over 17 amino acids. Germline CDR1 SGHRS, CDR2 YFSETQ. As DNA, the CDR3 is TGCGCCAGCAGCTCCTACCCTAGCGGGAGGGCCCAAGAGACCCAGTACTTC. This encodes CASSSYPSGRAQETQYF.

DNA of the CDR3: TGTGCCAGCAGTGACTCGCGCACAGATACGCAGTATTTT. This gives the protein CASSDSRTDTQYF. The V call is TRBV6-4, the J call TRBJ2-3, with D uncertain. V was pared by 0 bases and J by 1 base, with 2 bases between. The CDR3 is 13 residues long. Germline V gives CDR1 MRHNA, CDR2 SNTAGT.

The chain recombines TRBV5-1 with TRBJ2-5, with D perhaps matching TRBD1 or TRBD2 (5 bases each). V gave up 5 bases and J gave up 2 bases, with 16 bases separating them. This CDR3 is built from 15 residues. Germline loops: CDR1 SGHRS, CDR2 YFSETQ. The CDR3 protein is CASRPWGNIQETQYF. The CDR3 coding sequence is TGCGCCAGCAGGCCCTGGGGGAACATACAAGAGACCCAGTACTTC.

The chain combines TRBV7-9 with TRBJ2-7; D perhaps matches TRBD1 (6 bases). Trimming stripped 4 bases from V and 2 bases from J, with 15 bases between. Germline assignment: CDR1 SEHNR and CDR2 FQNEAQ (reference sequence). The length of the CDR3 is 15 residues. CDR3 region: CASSSLRGPTYEQYF. The DNA for the CDR3 is TGTGCCAGCAGCTCCCTCAGGGGACCAACCTACGAGCAGTACTTC.

The chain joins TRBV10-3 to TRBJ1-2, with 7 bases matching TRBD1. Germline-derived CDR1 and CDR2 are ENHRY and SYGVKD. The CDR3 has 16 residues. V was clipped by 2 bases and J by 3 bases; unmatched bases: 9. As DNA, the CDR3 is TGTGCCATCAGTGAGAATTCCGGGACAGTCGACTATGGCTACACCTTC. This encodes CAISENSGTVDYGYTF.

The CDR3 region has the DNA TGTGCCAGTGCAGGGGTATTGGGCACCGGGGAGCTGTTTTTT. It codes for CASAGVLGTGELFF. The V and J genes are TRBV19 and TRBJ2-2; TRBD1 is a possible D gene (6 bases). Germline CDR1 is LNHDA and CDR2 is SQIVND (reference sequence). The CDR3 is 14 amino acids. Trimming removed 8 bases at V and 4 bases at J, with 14 bases between.

This clone was recorded once. V and J are TRBV7-2 and TRBJ2-3, with D maybe TRBD2 (6 bases). This CDR3 region has 14 residues. Per the germline V gene, CDR1 is SGHTA and CDR2 is FQGNSA. Trimming removed 5 bases from V and 1 base from J, with 10 bases in between. The CDR3 is CASSPTRRTDTQYF. Here the CDR3 DNA reads TGTGCCAGCAGCCCGACTAGGCGCACAGATACGCAGTATTTT.

This clone was found once. The V and J genes are TRBV7-9 and TRBJ2-7, with 7 bases matching TRBD2. From germline, CDR1 is SEHNR and CDR2 FQNEAQ (reference sequence). V lost 5 bases, J lost 5 bases, and 18 bases stayed unmatched. CDR3 size: 17 residues. The CDR3 coding sequence is TGTGCCAGCAGCACGTTCCGGGGGGTCGAGGATCTCCACGAGCAGTACTTC. Translated, it gives CASSTFRGVEDLHEQYF.

The chain combines TRBV7-8 with TRBJ2-1, with TRBD2 identical over 9 bases. Germline-derived CDR1 and CDR2 are SGHVS and FQNEAQ. The CDR3 extends over 19 amino acids. Unmatched junction bases numbered 21, after V lost 7 bases and J lost 5 bases. CDR3 loop: CASTPPVPLAGVYHNEQFF. CDR3 sequence (DNA): TGTGCCAGCACTCCTCCCGTCCCCTTAGCGGGAGTCTACCACAATGAGCAGTTCTTC.

The chain links TRBV21-1 to TRBJ2-1; the table's D call, TRBD1, was not checked against the DNA. TRBV21-1 is annotated as a pseudogene. CDR3 length: 18 amino acids. In DNA form, the CDR3 reads TGTGCCAGCAGCAAAGCTCCCGGGACAGAGACCCAGGTGGGTGAGCAGTTCTTC. Translated: CASSKAPGTETQVGEQFF.

The V call is TRBV27, the J call TRBJ2-1, with D perhaps TRBD1 (6 bases). V was clipped by 6 bases and J by 4 bases, with 16 bases between them. From germline, CDR1 is MNHEY and CDR2 SMNVEV (reference sequence). The CDR3 is 15 residues long. The CDR3 DNA follows: TGTGCCAGCAGCAGGGGACACATCTCATACAATGAGCAGTTCTTC. Amino acids: CASSRGHISYNEQFF.

The gene calls are TRBV5-6 and TRBJ2-7; possible D gene TRBD1, 5 bases. Per the germline V gene, CDR1 is SGHDT and CDR2 is YYEEEE. CDR3 length: 13 amino acids. V shed 4 bases and J shed 2 bases, with 10 bases lying between them. The DNA for the CDR3 is TGTGCCAGCAGCCCCAGGGTCGCCTACGAGCAGTACTTC. Its protein is CASSPRVAYEQYF.

This chain connects TRBV21-1 to TRBJ1-2. TRBV21-1 is recorded as a pseudogene. The CDR3 contains 12 residues. DNA of the CDR3: TGTGCCAGCAGCACCCGGGGTGGTGGCTACACCTTC. Its protein is CASSTRGGGYTF.

V gene TRBV19 combines with J gene TRBJ2-3, with no clear D. The CDR3 is 13 residues long. V was clipped by 1 base and J by 2 bases, with 4 bases between them. CDR1 and CDR2 from the germline V gene are LNHDA and SQIVND (reference sequence). This CDR3 is CASSIVPTDTQYF. The CDR3 DNA reads TGTGCCAGTAGTATAGTCCCCACAGATACGCAGTATTTT.

On this clone itself: Other DNA sequences in this specimen translate into the identical CDR3. This chain uses TRBV11-3 with TRBJ2-7, with D hard to call. The CDR3 has 13 residues. Trimming stripped 1 base from V and 1 base from J, with 5 bases between. Per the germline V gene, CDR1 is SGHNT and CDR2 is YENEEA. The CDR3 loop reads CASSLGRSYEQYF. Here the CDR3 DNA reads TGTGCCAGCAGCTTAGGGCGGTCCTACGAGCAGTACTTC.

V is TRBV28 and J is TRBJ1-2; 8 nucleotides match TRBD1. Germline trimming cut 8 bases from V and 4 bases from J; bases unmatched to any gene: 12. The CDR3 is made up of 15 amino acids. Germline V lookup: CDR1 MDHEN, CDR2 SYDVKM. The CDR3 loop is CASGDPGQVFYGYTF. In nucleotides, the CDR3 is TGTGCCAGCGGTGATCCGGGACAGGTATTCTATGGCTACACCTTC.

This chain uses TRBV15 with TRBJ2-7; 9 bases match TRBD1. The germline V gene encodes CDR1 LNHNV and CDR2 YYDKDF (reference sequence). CDR3 length: 15 residues. J gave up 0 bases and V 5 bases, and 5 bases lay outside the gene matches. CDR3 nucleotide sequence: TGTGCCACCAGCTTGGGACAGGGAAGCTCCTACGAGCAGTACTTC. Amino acids: CATSLGQGSSYEQYF.

The CDR3 sequence is CSVVVGVTGSVSEQYF. CDR3 DNA sequence: TGCAGCGTGGTGGTAGGAGTGACAGGGAGTGTGTCCGAGCAGTACTTC. The genes are TRBV29-1 and TRBJ2-7; 7 nucleotides align to TRBD1. The CDR3 runs 16 residues. The junction had 20 bases not matched to a gene; V was cut back by 6 bases and J by 6 bases. Germline loops: CDR1 SQVTM, CDR2 ANQGSEA.

The CDR3 nucleotides read TGTGCCAGTAGTATGGCCGGCGGGCAGTTAATTGGCTACACCTTC. Amino acids: CASSMAGGQLIGYTF. The rearrangement uses TRBV19 and TRBJ1-2; D gene ambiguous. Germline V gene lookup returns CDR1 LNHDA and CDR2 SQIVND (reference sequence). CDR3 length: 15 amino acids. Deletions cut 3 bases from V and 7 bases from J, with 18 bases between.

This rearrangement joins TRBV15 to TRBJ2-5; D uncertain. This CDR3 is built from 18 residues. V was clipped by 0 bases and J by 4 bases, with 21 bases between them. Germline V lookup: CDR1 LNHNV, CDR2 YYDKDF (reference sequence). The CDR3 region has the DNA TGTGCCACCAGCAGAGATTATGTCATAGAAGGGTTCCGAGAGACCCAGTACTTC. Protein sequence: CATSRDYVIEGFRETQYF.

The table lists this clone with a count of one. The chain joins TRBV11-2 to TRBJ2-1, with 7 bases aligning to TRBD1. From germline, CDR1 is SGHAT and CDR2 FQNNGV. With V trimmed by 6 bases and J by 5 bases, 10 bases remained unmatched. The CDR3 runs to 15 residues. The CDR3 DNA follows: TGTGCCAGCAGGCCGACAGGGTGGACCAACAATGAGCAGTTCTTC. Translated, it gives CASRPTGWTNNEQFF.